This T cell receptor (beta chain) was retrieved from a study of cytomegalovirus exposure and HLA in healthy donors. About the research overall: The roughly 130 validation repertoires used the same platform as the 666 first-cohort repertoires, a later analysis reported.

Broader study findings: CMV antigen specificity was confirmed in vitro for a few CMV-associated chains. The study flagged about 160 TCR beta chains as cytomegalovirus-associated.

Separate from the roughly 630-subject first cohort was the roughly 120-subject validation cohort, to which the donors belonged. Germline assignment: CDR1 SGHRS and CDR2 YFSETQ. The CDR3 has 14 amino acids. V lost 4 bases to trimming and J lost 2 bases; unmatched junction nucleotides: 5. Measured with immunoSEQ multiplex PCR; TCRdb has only the in-frame clones, and not every one. Counted here are 150,000 to 250,000 clones, approximately 80% occurring once; the ten biggest clones make up 13%. Turning to this clone: Its target is unknown.

V usage is TRBV5-1 and J usage is TRBJ2-7, with TRBD1 matching 8 bases. The sequenced material came from PBMCs. This clonotype originated in a woman aged 25 to 39 in good health and CMV-seropositive. Here the CDR3 reads CASSLGQDPYEQYF. As DNA, the CDR3 is TGCGCCAGCAGCCTGGGACAGGATCCCTACGAGCAGTACTTC.